This T cell receptor (beta chain) was retrieved from a study of blood T cell repertoires in COVID-19. On the study more broadly: The United States, Italy and Spain provided the acute and convalescent COVID-19 samples. Sample material is recorded as cDNA or gDNA derived from T cells, B-cell-depleted T cells, or PBMCs.

This clone was found a few times. In the source study's methods: Reference gene primer amplification in the assay estimated nucleated cell counts. Repertoires were generated with immunoSEQ multiplex PCR, while TCRdb's copy carries only in-frame clones and drops some. V, J and clone size are those of that table, while D and trimming were read from the DNA. The sample shows approximately 250,000 clones, roughly 86% of them seen only once. Trimming at V came to 2 bases and at J to 4 bases, leaving 5 bases not matched to a gene. Germline V gene lookup returns CDR1 ENHRY and CDR2 SYGVKD. The CDR3 extends over 15 amino acids.

Input material: peripheral blood. This clonotype was sampled from a man in his late teens or twenties with active or convalescent COVID-19. The V call is TRBV10-3, the J call TRBJ1-5, with 7 bases aligning to TRBD1. The CDR3 spells CAISEGGGRNQPQHF. CDR3 in DNA: TGTGCCATCAGTGAGGGAGGGGGCCGGAATCAGCCCCAGCATTTT.